Below, 5 T cell receptor beta chains from the same sample are listed, as sequenced in a study of tumor and adjacent non-tumor tissue in lung cancer. No cell sorting was done before RNA was extracted from the tissue. The library came from three nested PCR rounds adapted from ARM-PCR protocols. TCRdb re-derived calls from the multiplex PCR reads in MiXCR, one entry per CDR3 protein. The sample lists under 150,000 distinct CDR3 sequences, around three fifths occurring once. Sequenced: lung tumor tissue. The source is a man in his thirties or forties with non-small cell lung cancer.

Worth noting for this clonotype: This is likely a read error, given that the CDR3 carries no conserved phenylalanine or tryptophan at its end. The chain couples TRBV4-1 to TRBJ1-1; no clear D. This CDR3 is 17 amino acids long. Per germline, CDR1 MGHRA and CDR2 YSYEKL. The V end lost 4 bases, the J end lost 1 base, and 19 bases lay between the germline ends. The CDR3 DNA reads as TGCGCCAGCAGCCTCGATGTTTGGCACGGATCGAACACTGAAGCTTTCCTT. The encoded protein is CASSLDVWHGSNTEAFL.

J is TRBJ2-3 and V is TRBV5-5, with D unresolved. The germline gives CDR1 SGHKS, CDR2 YYEKEE (reference sequence). The CDR3 contains 14 residues. V gave up 0 bases and J gave up 2 bases, with 7 bases separating them. The DNA of the CDR3 is TGTGCCAGCAGCTTGGCCATTAACACAGATACGCAGTATTTT. This gives the protein CASSLAINTDTQYF.

Remarks on this clonotype: As the CDR3 is not closed by the conserved phenylalanine or tryptophan, this likely results from a read error. The genes are TRBV5-1 and TRBJ2-2, with TRBD2 matching 7 bases. Trimming cost V 6 bases and J 2 bases; bases outside gene matches: 13. Germline V gene sequence: CDR1 SGHRS, CDR2 YFSETQ. The length of the CDR3 is 17 residues. Here the CDR3 reads CASKGTGGGLNTGELFL. The CDR3 DNA reads TGCGCCAGCAAAGGCACTGGCGGGGGATTAAACACCGGGGAGCTGTTTTTA.

Regarding this clonotype: Compared with germline, one end of the junction differs, possibly owing to a read error. The chain couples TRBV20-1 to TRBJ1-5, with D possibly TRBD1 on 5 matching bases. This CDR3 comprises 11 residues. Per germline, CDR1 DFQATT and CDR2 SNEGSKA (reference sequence). Here the CDR3 reads CSATTGGQRLF. The CDR3 DNA reads TGCAGTGCGACAACAGGCGGTCAAAGGCTTTTT.

CDR3 sequence: CASSYSRSSSLEAFF. The DNA for the CDR3 is TGTGCCAGCAGTTACTCTCGGTCGTCCAGCCTTGAAGCTTTCTTT. The chain employs TRBV6-5 and TRBJ1-1; D not resolved. Looked up from germline, CDR1 is MNHEY and CDR2 is SVGAGI. This CDR3 contains 15 residues. Trimming stripped 0 bases from V and 7 bases from J, with 15 bases between.